This TCR beta chain originates from a study of a mutant IDH1 vaccine in newly diagnosed glioma. Germline CDR1 is MNHEY and CDR2 is SMNVEV (reference sequence). V gave up 6 bases and J gave up 12 bases, with 24 bases separating them. CDR3 length: 14 amino acids. Notes on this clone: Its antigen is not known.

This table comes from immunoSEQ multiplex PCR, and its TCRdb copy is limited to in-frame clones, with some not included. The sample consists of about 54,000 clones, 81% of them appearing once. Indicated time point: week 5, during vaccination. What each vaccine dose contained was 300 ug of mutant IDH1 20-mer peptide, accompanied by topical imiquimod. This sequence was found in a man aged 30-40 years with glioma. The chain employs TRBV27 and TRBJ2-7, with D tentatively TRBD1 (5 bases). The sequencing here drew on PBMCs, taken from a glioma patient whose treatment included an IDH1 peptide vaccine. CDR3 nucleotide sequence: TGTGCCAGCAGGCCGCGCCAGGGTCACGTCGAGTTGTACTTC. Encoded protein: CASRPRQGHVELYF.